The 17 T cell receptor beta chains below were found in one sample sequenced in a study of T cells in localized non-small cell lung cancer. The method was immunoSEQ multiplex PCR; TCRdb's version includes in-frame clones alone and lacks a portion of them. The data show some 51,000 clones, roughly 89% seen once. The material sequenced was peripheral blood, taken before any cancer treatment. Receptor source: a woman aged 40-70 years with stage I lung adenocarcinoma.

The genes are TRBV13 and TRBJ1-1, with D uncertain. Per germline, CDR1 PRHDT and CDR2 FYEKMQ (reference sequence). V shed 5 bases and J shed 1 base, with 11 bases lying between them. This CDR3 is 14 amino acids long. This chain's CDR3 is CASSPSIRNTEAFF. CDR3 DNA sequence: TGTGCCAGCAGCCCCAGTATAAGGAACACTGAAGCTTTCTTT.

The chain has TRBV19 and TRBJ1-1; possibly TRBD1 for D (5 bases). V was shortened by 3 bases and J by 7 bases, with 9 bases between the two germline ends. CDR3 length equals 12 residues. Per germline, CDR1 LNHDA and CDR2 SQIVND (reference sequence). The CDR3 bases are TGTGCCAGTAGTATGGGACCGCATGAAGCTTTCTTT. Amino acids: CASSMGPHEAFF.

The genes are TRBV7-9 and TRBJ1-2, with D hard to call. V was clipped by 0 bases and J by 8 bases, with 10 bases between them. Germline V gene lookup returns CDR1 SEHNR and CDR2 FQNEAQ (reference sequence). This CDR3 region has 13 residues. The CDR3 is CASSLAEARGYTF. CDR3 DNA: TGTGCCAGCAGCTTAGCGGAGGCTAGGGGCTACACCTTC.

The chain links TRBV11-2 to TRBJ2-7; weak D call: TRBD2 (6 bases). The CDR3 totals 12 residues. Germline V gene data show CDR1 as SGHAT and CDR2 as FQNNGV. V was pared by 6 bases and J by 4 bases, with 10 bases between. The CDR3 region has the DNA TGTGCCAGCAGTTCCGGAGGGTACGAGCAGTACTTC. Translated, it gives CASSSGGYEQYF.

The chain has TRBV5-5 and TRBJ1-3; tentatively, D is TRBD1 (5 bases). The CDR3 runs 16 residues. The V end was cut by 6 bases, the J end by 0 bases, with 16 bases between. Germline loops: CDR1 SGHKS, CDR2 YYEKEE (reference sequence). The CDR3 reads CASTPPGTDSGNTIYF. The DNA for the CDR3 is TGTGCCAGCACCCCGCCCGGGACGGACTCTGGAAACACCATATATTTT.

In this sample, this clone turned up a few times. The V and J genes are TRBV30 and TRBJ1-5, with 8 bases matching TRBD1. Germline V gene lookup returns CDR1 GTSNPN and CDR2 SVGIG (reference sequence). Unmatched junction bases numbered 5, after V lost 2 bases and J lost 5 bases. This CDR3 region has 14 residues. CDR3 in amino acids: CAWSRDRFYQPQHF. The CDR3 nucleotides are TGTGCCTGGAGTCGGGACAGGTTCTATCAGCCCCAGCATTTT.

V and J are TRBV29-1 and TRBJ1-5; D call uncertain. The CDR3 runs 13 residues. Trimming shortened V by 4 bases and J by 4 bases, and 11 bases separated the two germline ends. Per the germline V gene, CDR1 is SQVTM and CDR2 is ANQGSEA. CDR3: CSVGAGLNQPQHF. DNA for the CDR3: TGCAGCGTTGGGGCAGGTCTAAATCAGCCCCAGCATTTT.

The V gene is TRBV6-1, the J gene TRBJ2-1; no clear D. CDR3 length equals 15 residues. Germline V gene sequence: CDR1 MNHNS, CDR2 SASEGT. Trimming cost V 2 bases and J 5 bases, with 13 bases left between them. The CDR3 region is CASSERRVGDNEQFF. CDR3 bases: TGTGCCAGCAGTGAAAGAAGGGTTGGTGACAATGAGCAGTTCTTC.

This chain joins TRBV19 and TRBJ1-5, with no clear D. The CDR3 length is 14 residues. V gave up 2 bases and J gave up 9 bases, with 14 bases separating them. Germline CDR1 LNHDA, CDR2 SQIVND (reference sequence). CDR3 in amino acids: CASSIRSGPPPQHF. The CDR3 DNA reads TGTGCCAGTAGTATACGTTCTGGACCCCCGCCCCAGCATTTT.

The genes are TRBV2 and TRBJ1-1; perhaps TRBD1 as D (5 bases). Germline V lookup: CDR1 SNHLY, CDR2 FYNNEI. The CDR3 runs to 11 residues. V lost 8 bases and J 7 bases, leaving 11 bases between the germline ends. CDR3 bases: TGTGCCAGCCAACAGGACGGTGAAGCTTTCTTT. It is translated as CASQQDGEAFF.

The CDR3 DNA is TGTGCCAGCAGTCAACCCTTCAGGGCGGCTGGCTACACCTTC. Protein: CASSQPFRAAGYTF. This chain joins TRBV6-1 and TRBJ1-2; a weak D match, TRBD1 (5 bases). In germline, CDR1 is MNHNS, CDR2 SASEGT. V shed 5 bases and J shed 7 bases, with 17 bases lying between them. The CDR3 totals 14 residues.

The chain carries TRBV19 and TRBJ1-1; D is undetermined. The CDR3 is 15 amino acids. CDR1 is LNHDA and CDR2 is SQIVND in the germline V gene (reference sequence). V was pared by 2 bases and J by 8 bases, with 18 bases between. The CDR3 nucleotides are TGTGCCAGTAGTATATCATCGCCGGACGGGAAAGAAGCTTTCTTT. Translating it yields CASSISSPDGKEAFF.

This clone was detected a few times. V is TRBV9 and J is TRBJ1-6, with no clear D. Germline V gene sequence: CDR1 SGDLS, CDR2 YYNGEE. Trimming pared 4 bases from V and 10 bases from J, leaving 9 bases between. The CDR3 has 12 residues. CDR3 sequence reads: CASSSMGSPLHF. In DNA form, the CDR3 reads TGTGCCAGCAGCTCAATGGGGTCACCCCTCCACTTT.

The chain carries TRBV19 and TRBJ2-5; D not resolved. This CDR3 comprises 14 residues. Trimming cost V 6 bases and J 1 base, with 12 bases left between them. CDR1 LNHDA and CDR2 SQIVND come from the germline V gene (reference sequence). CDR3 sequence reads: CASRGRAIQETQYF. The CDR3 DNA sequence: TGTGCCAGTAGGGGAAGGGCGATCCAAGAGACCCAGTACTTC.

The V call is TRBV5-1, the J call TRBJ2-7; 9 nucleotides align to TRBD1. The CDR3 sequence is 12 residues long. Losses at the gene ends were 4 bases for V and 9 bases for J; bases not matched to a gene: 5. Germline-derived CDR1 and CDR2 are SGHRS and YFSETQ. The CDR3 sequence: CASSMDRGGQYF. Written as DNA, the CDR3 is TGCGCCAGCAGCATGGACAGGGGAGGGCAGTACTTC.

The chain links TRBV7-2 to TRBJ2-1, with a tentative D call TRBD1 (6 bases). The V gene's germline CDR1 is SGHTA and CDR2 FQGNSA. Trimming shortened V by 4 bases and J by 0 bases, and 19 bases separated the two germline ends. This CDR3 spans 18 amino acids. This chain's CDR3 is CASSSADSALLSYNEQFF. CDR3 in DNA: TGTGCCAGCAGCTCCGCGGACAGTGCCCTCCTCTCCTACAATGAGCAGTTCTTC.

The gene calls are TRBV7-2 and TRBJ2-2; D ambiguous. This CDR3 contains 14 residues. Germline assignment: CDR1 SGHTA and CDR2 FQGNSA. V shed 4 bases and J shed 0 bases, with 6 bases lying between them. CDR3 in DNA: TGTGCCAGCAGCTCCGCCCCGAACACCGGGGAGCTGTTTTTT. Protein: CASSSAPNTGELFF.